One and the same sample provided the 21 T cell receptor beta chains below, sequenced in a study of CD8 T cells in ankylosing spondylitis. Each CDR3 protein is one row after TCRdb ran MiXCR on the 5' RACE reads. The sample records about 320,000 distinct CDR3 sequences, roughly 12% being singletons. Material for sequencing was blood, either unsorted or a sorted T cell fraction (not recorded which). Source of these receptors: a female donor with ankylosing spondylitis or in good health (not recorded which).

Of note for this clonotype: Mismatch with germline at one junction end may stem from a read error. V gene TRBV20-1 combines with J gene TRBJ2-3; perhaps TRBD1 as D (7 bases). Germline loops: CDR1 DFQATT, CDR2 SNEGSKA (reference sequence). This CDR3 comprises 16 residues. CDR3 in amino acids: CCASGGTASRGDTQYF. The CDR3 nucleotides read TGCTGTGCTAGTGGGGGGACAGCCAGCCGCGGGGATACGCAGTATTTT.

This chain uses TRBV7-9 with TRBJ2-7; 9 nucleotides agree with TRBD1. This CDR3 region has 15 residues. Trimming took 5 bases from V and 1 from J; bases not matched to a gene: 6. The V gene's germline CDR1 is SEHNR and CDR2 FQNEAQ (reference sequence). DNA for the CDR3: TGTGCCAGCAGCCTTGGGACAGGGAGGTCCTACGAGCAGTACTTC. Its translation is CASSLGTGRSYEQYF.

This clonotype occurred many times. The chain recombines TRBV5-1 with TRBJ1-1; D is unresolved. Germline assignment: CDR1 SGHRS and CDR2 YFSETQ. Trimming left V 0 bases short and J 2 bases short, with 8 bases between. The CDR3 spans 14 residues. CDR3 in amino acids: CASSLGHGNTEAFF. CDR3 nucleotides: TGCGCCAGCAGCTTGGGACACGGAAACACTGAAGCTTTCTTT.

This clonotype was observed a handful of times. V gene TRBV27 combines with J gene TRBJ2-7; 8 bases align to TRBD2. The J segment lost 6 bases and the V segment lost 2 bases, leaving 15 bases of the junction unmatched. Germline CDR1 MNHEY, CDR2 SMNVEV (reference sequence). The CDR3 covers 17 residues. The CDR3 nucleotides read TGTGCCAGCAGTTTACCCCCTCGGGGGACTAGTCTCTCCGAGCAGTACTTC. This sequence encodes CASSLPPRGTSLSEQYF.

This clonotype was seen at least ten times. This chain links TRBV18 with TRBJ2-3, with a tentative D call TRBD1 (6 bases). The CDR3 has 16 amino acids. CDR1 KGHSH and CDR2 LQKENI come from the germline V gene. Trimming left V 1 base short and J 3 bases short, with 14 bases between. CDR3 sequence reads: CASSPRLNRVTDTQYF. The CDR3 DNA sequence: TGTGCCAGCTCACCACGATTGAACAGGGTAACAGATACGCAGTATTTT. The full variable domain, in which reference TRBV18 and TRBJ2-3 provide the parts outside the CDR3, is NAGVMQNPRHLVRRRGQEARLRCSPMKGHSHVYWYRQLPEEGLKFMVYLQKENIIDESGMPKERFSAEFPKEGPSILRIQQVVRGDSAAYFCASSPRLNRVTDTQYFGPGTRLTVL.

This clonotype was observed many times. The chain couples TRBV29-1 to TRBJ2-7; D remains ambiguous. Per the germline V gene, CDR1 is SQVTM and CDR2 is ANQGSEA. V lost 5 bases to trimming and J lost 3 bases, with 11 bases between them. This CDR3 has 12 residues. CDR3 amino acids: CSVYSSVYEQYF. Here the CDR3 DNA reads TGCAGCGTTTACAGTTCGGTCTACGAGCAGTACTTC.

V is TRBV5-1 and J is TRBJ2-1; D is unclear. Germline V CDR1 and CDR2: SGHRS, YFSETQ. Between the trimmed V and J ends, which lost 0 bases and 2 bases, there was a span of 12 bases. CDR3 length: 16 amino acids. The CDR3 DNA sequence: TGCGCCAGCAGCTTGGCTGGAGTTAGTGCCTACAATGAGCAGTTCTTC. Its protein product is CASSLAGVSAYNEQFF.

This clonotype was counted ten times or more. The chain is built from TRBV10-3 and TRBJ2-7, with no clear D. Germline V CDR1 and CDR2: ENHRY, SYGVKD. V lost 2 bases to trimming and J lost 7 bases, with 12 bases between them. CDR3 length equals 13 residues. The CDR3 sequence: CAISETQLGEQYF. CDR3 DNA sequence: TGTGCCATCAGTGAGACCCAACTGGGGGAGCAGTACTTC.

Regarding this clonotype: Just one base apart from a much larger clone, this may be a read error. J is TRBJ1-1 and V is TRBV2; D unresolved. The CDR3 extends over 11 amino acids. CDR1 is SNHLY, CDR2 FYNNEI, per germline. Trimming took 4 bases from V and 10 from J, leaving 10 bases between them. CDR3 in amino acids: CASSGRVGAFF. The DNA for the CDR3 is TGTGCCAGCAGTGGGCGGGTTGGAGCTTTCTTT.

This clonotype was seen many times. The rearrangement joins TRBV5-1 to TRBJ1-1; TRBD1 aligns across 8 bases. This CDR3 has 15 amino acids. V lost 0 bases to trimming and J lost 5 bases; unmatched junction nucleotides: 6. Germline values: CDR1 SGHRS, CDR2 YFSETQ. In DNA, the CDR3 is TGCGCCAGCAGCTTGGGGACAGGGTTTGGGACTGAAGCTTTCTTT. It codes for CASSLGTGFGTEAFF.

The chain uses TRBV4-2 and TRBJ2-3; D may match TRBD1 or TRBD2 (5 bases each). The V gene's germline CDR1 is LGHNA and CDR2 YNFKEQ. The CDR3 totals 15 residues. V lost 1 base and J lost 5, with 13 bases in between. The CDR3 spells CASSQAAPGGDTQYF. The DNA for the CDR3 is TGTGCCAGCAGCCAAGCGGCCCCTGGGGGAGATACGCAGTATTTT.

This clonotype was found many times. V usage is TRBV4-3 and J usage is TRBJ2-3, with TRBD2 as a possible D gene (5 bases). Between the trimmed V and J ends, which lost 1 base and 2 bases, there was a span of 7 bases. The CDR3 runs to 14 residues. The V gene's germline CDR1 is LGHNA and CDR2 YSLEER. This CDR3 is CASSQAGITDTQYF. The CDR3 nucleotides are TGCGCCAGCAGCCAAGCGGGGATCACAGATACGCAGTATTTT.

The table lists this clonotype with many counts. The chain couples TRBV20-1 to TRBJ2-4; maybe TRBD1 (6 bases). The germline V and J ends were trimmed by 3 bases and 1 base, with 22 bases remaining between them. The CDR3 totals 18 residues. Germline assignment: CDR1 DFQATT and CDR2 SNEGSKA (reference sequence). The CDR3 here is CSASGGWDTERAKNIQYF. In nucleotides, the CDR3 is TGCAGTGCTAGCGGTGGGTGGGACACGGAAAGGGCCAAAAACATTCAGTACTTC.

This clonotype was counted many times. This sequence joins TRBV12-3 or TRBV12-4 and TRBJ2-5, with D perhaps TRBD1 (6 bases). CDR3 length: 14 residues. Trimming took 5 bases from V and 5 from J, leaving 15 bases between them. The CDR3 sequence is CASSKTPGVETQYF. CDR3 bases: TGTGCCAGCAGTAAGACCCCAGGGGTTGAGACCCAGTACTTC.

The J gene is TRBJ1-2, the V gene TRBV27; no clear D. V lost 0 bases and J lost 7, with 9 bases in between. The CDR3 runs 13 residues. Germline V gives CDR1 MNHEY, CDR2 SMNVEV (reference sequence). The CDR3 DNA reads TGTGCCAGCAGTTTATCGATGGCCCGTGGCTACACCTTC. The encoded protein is CASSLSMARGYTF.

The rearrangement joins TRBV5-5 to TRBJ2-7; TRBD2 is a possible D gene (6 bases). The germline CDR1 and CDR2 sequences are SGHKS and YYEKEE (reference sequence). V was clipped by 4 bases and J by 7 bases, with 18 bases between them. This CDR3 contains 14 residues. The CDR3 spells CASSRPGDLGEQYF. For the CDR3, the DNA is TGTGCCAGCAGCCGACCGGGAGATTTGGGGGAGCAGTACTTC.

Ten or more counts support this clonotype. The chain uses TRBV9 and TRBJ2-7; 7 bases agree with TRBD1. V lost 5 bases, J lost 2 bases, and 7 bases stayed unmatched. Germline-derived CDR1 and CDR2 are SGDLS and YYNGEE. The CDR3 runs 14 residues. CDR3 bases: TGTGCCAGCAGTGTCGGGACAGAGGCCTACGAGCAGTACTTC. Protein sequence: CASSVGTEAYEQYF.

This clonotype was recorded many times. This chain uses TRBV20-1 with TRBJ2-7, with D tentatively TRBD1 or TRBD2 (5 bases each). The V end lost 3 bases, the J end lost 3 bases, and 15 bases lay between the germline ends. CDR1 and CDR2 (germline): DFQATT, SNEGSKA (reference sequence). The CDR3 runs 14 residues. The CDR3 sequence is CSASRDGTFYEQYF. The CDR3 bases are TGCAGTGCTAGTAGGGACGGCACGTTCTACGAGCAGTACTTC.

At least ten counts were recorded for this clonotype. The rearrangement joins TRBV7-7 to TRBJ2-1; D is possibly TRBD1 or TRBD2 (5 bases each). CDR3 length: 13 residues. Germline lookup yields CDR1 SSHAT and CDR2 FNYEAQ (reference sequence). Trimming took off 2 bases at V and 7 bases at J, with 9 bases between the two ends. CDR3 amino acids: CASSLSEGNEQFF. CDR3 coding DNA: TGTGCCAGCAGCTTAAGTGAGGGGAATGAGCAGTTCTTC. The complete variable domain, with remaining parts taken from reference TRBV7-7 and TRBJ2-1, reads GAGVSQSPRYKVTKRGQDVTLRCDPISSHATLYWYQQALGQGPEFLTYFNYEAQPDKSGLPSDRFSAERPEGSISTLTIQRTEQRDSAMYRCASSLSEGNEQFFGPGTRLTVL.

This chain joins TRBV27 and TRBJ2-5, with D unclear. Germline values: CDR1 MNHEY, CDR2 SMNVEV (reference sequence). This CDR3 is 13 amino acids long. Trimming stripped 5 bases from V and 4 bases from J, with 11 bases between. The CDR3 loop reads CASSRFRSETQYF. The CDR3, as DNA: TGTGCCAGCAGTCGATTCAGGTCAGAGACCCAGTACTTC.

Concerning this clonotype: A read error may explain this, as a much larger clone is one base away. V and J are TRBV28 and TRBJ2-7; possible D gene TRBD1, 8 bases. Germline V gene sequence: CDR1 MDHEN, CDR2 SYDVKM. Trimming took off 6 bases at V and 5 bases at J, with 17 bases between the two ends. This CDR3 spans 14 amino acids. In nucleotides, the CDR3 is TGTGCCAGCAGGAGGACAGGGACTACCCACGAGCAGTACTTC. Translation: CASRRTGTTHEQYF.